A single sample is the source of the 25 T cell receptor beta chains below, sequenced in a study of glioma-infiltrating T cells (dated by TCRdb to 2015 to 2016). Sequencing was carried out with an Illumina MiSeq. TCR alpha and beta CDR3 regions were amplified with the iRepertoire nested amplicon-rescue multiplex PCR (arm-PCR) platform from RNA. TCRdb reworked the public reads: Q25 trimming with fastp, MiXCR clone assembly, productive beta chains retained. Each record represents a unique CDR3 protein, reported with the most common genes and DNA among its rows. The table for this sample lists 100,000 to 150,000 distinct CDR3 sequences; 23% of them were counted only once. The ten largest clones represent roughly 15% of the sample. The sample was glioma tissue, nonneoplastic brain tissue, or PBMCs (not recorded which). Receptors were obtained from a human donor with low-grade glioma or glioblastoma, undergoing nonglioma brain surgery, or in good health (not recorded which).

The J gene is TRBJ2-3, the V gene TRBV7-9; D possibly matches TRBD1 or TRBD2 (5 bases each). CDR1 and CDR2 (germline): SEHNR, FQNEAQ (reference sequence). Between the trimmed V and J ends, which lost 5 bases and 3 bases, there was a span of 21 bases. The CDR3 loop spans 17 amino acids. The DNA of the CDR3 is TGTGCCAGCAGCGGTCACTTACAGGTCCGAGGGACAGATACGCAGTATTTT. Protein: CASSGHLQVRGTDTQYF.

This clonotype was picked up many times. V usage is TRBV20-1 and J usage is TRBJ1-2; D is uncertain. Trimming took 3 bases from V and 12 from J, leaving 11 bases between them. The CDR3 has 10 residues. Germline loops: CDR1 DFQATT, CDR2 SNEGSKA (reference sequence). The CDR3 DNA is TGCAGTGCTAGGTCTACCGGAGACACCTTC. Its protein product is CSARSTGDTF.

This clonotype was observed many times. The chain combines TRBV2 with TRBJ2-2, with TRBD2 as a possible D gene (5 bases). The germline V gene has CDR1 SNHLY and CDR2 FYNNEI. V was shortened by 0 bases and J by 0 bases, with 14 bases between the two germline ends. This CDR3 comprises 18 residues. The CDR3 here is CASSEARVADANTGELFF. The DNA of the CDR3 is TGTGCCAGCAGTGAAGCGCGGGTGGCGGACGCGAACACCGGGGAGCTGTTTTTT. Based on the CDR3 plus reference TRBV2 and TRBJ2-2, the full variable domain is EPEVTQTPSHQVTQMGQEVILRCVPISNHLYFYWYRQILGQKVEFLVSFYNNEISEKSEIFDDQFSVERPDGSNFTLKIRSTKLEDSAMYFCASSEARVADANTGELFFGEGSRLTVL.

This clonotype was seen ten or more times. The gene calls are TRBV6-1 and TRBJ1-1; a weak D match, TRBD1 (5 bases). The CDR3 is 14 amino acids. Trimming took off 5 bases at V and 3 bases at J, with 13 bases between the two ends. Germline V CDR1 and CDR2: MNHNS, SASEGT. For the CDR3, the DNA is TGTGCCAGCAGTTATTGGGGGGAAGACACTGAAGCTTTCTTT. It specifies CASSYWGEDTEAFF.

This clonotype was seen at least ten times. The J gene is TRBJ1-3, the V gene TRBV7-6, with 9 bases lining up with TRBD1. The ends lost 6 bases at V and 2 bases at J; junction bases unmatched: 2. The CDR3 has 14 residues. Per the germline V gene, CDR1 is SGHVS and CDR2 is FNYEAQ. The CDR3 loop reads CASRGTGTGNTIYF. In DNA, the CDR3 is TGTGCCAGCAGAGGGACAGGGACTGGAAACACCATATATTTT.

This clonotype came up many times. CDR3 in DNA: TGTGCCAGCAGTTTAACTCCGGGACGTGGCAATGAGCAGTTCTTC. This encodes CASSLTPGRGNEQFF. V and J are TRBV27 and TRBJ2-1; possibly TRBD1 or TRBD2 for D (5 bases each). This CDR3 has 15 amino acids. V gave up 2 bases and J gave up 6 bases, with 14 bases separating them. Germline CDR1 and CDR2: MNHEY and SMNVEV (reference sequence).

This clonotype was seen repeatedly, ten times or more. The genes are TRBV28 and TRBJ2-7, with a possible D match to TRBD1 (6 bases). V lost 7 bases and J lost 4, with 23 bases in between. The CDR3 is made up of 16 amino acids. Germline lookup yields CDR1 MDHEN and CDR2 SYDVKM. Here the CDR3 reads CASTPGGGAMSYEQYF. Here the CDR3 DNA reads TGTGCCAGCACCCCTGGTGGGGGCGCTATGTCTTACGAGCAGTACTTC.

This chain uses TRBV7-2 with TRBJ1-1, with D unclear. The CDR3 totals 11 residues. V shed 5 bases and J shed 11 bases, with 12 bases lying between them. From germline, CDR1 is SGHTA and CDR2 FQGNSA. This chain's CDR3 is CASSRSGFAFF. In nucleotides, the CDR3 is TGTGCCAGCAGCCGTTCAGGTTTCGCTTTCTTT.

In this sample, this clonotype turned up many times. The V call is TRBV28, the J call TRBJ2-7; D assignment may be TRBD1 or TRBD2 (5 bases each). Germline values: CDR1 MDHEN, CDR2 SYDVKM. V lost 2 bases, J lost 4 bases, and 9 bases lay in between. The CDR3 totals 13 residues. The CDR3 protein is CASSLPGPYEQYF. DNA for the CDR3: TGTGCCAGCAGTTTACCGGGACCTTACGAGCAGTACTTC.

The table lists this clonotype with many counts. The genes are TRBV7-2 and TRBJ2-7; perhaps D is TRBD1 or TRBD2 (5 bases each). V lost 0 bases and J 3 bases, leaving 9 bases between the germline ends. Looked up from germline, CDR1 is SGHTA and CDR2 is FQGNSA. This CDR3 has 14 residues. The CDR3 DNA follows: TGTGCCAGCAGCTTAGCCAGGGAGCGCTACGAGCAGTACTTC. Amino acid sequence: CASSLARERYEQYF.

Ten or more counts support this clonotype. The CDR3: CASKTSGVVTQYF. The CDR3 DNA reads as TGTGCCAGCAAGACTAGCGGGGTGGTGACCCAGTACTTC. The V call is TRBV6-1, the J call TRBJ2-5, with 11 positions matching TRBD2. The ends lost 7 bases at V and 7 bases at J; junction bases unmatched: 5. Germline V gene sequence: CDR1 MNHNS, CDR2 SASEGT. CDR3 length: 13 amino acids.

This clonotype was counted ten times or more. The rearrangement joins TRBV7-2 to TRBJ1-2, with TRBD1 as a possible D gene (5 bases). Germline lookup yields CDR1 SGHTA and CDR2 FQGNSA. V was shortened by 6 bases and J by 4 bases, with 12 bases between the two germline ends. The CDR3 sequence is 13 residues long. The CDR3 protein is CASRRGTTYGYTF. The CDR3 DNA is TGTGCCAGCAGACGCGGGACGACCTATGGCTACACCTTC.

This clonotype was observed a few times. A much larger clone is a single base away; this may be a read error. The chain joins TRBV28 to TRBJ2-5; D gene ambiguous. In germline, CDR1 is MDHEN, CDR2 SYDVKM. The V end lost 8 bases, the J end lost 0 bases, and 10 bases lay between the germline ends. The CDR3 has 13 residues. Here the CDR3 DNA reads TGTGCCAGCGGGCTCGTCCACCAAGAGACCCAGTACTTC. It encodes CASGLVHQETQYF.

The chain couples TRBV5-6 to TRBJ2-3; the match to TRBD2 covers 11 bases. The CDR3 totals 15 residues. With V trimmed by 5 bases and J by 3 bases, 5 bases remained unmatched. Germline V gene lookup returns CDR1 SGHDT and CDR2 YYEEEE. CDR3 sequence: CASRHLAGGTDTQYF. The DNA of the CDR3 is TGTGCCAGCAGACACCTAGCGGGAGGAACAGATACGCAGTATTTT.

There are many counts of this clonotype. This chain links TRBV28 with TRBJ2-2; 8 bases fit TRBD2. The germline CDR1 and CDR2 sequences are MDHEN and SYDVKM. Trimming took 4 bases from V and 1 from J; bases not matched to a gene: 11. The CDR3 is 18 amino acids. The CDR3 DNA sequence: TGTGCCAGCAGTTCGCTCGGGCTCGCGGGAGGGAACACCGGGGAGCTGTTTTTT. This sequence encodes CASSSLGLAGGNTGELFF.

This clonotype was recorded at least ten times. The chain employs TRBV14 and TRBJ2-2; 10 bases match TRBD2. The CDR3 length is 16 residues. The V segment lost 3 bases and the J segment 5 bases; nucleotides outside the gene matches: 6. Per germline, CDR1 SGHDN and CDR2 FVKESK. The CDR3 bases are TGTGCCAGCAGCCAGCTAGCGGGAGTTGATACCGGGGAGCTGTTTTTT. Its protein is CASSQLAGVDTGELFF. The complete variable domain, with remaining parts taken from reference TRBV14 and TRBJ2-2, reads EAGVTQFPSHSVIEKGQTVTLRCDPISGHDNLYWYRRVMGKEIKFLLHFVKESKQDESGMPNNRFLAERTGGTYSTLKVQPAELEDSGVYFCASSQLAGVDTGELFFGEGSRLTVL.

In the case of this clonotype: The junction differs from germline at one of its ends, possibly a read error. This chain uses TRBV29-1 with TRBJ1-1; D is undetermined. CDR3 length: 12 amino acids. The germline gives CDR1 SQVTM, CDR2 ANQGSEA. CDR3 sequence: CSVDQVSTEAFF. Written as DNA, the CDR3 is TGCAGCGTTGATCAAGTGAGCACTGAAGCCTTCTTT.

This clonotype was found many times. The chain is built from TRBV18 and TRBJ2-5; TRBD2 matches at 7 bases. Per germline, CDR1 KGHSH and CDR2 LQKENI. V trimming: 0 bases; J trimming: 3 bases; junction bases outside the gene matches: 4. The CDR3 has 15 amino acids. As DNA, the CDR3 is TGTGCCAGCTCACCACCGGCTAGCGGAAAAGAGACCCAGTACTTC. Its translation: CASSPPASGKETQYF.

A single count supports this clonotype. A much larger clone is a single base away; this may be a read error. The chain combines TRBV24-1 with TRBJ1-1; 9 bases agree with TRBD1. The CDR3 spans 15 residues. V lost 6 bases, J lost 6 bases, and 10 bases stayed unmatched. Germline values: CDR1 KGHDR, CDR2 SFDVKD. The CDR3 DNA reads TGTGCCACCAGTAACCCGACAGGGGGGGCCGCTGAAGCTTTCTTT. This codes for CATSNPTGGAAEAFF.

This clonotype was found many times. Written as DNA, the CDR3 is TGTGCCAGCAGGCACTTCCCCCAGCGGGAGGGTCGGACAGATACGCAGTATTTT. Translation gives CASRHFPQREGRTDTQYF. The rearrangement uses TRBV28 and TRBJ2-3; 10 bases map to TRBD2. The length of the CDR3 is 18 residues. Germline V CDR1 and CDR2: MDHEN, SYDVKM. V trimming: 6 bases; J trimming: 3 bases; junction bases outside the gene matches: 15.

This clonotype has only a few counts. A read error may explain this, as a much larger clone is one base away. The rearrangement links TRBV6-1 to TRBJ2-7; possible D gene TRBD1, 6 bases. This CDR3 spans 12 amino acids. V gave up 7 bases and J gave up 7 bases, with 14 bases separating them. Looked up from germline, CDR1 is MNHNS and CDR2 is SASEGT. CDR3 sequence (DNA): TGTGCCAGCAAGTCGGGACACAGGGAGCAGTACTTC. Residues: CASKSGHREQYF.

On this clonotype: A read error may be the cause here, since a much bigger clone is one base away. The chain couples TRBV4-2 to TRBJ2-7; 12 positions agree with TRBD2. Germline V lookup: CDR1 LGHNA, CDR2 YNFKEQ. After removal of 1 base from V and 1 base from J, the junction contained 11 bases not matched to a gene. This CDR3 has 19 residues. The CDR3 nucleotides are TGTGCCAGCAGCCAAGTAGAACTAGCGGGAGGTCAACGTTCCTACGAGCAGTACTTC. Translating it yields CASSQVELAGGQRSYEQYF.

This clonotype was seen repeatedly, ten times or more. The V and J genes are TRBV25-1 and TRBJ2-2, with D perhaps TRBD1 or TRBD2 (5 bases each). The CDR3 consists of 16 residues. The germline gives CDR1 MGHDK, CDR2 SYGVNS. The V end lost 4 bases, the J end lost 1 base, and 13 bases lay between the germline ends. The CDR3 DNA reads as TGTGCCAGCAGTGGCAAACGGGGCCGGAACACCGGGGAGCTGTTTTTT. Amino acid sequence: CASSGKRGRNTGELFF.

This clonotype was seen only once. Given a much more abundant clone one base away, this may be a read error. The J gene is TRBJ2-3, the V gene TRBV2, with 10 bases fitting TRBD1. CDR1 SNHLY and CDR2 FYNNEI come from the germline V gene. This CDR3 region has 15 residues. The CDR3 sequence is CASSRTGGGTDKQYF. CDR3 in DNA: TGTGCCAGCAGTCGGACAGGGGGGGGCACAGATAAGCAGTATTTT.

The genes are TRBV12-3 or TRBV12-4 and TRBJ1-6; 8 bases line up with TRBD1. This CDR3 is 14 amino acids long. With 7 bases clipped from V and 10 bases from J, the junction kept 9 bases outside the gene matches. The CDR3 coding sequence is TGTGCCAGCATTCCCCGGACAGGGAACTCACCCCTCCACTTT. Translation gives CASIPRTGNSPLHF.